These 31 T cell receptor beta chains originate from one sample sequenced in a study of T cell clones after liver transplantation. Method: immunoSEQ multiplex PCR; TCRdb's copy keeps in-frame clones and lacks some. The sample shows about 74,000 clones, about four fifths of them seen only once. This sample comprised CD4+ T cells from blood, obtained before liver transplant. Source of these receptors: a human donor who received a liver transplant.

The rearrangement links TRBV29-1 to TRBJ2-1; 12 bases map to TRBD2. The germline gives CDR1 SQVTM, CDR2 ANQGSEA. This CDR3 comprises 15 residues. V dropped 3 bases and J dropped 9; count of bases not matched to a gene: 9. Here the CDR3 reads CSVEETSGRAREQFF. The CDR3 nucleotides are TGCAGCGTTGAGGAGACTAGCGGGAGAGCTCGTGAGCAGTTCTTC.

V is TRBV27 and J is TRBJ2-7; TRBD2 matches at 11 bases. There are 15 residues in the CDR3. Germline loops: CDR1 MNHEY, CDR2 SMNVEV (reference sequence). The V and J ends lost 5 bases and 1 base, in that order; junction bases with no gene match: 4. CDR3 sequence reads: CASSQRTSGSYEQYF. For the CDR3, the DNA is TGTGCCAGCAGTCAACGGACTAGCGGGTCCTACGAGCAGTACTTC.

This chain uses TRBV28 with TRBJ1-2, with D uncertain. The germline V gene has CDR1 MDHEN and CDR2 SYDVKM. The CDR3 length is 12 residues. Trimming removed 3 bases at V and 2 bases at J, with 4 bases between. The CDR3 region is CASSLRNYGYTF. In nucleotides, the CDR3 is TGTGCCAGCAGTTTGAGGAACTATGGCTACACCTTC.

This chain links TRBV28 with TRBJ1-2; no firm D call. Germline V CDR1 and CDR2: MDHEN, SYDVKM. The CDR3 length is 15 residues. V was clipped by 1 base and J by 1 base, with 10 bases between them. The CDR3 DNA is TGTGCCAGCAGTTTATTATCGAAAGTTAACTATGGCTACACCTTC. The encoded protein is CASSLLSKVNYGYTF.

The V gene is TRBV29-1, the J gene TRBJ2-5; TRBD1 matches at 7 bases. CDR1 SQVTM and CDR2 ANQGSEA come from the germline V gene. After removal of 7 bases from V and 4 bases from J, the junction contained 6 bases not matched to a gene. This CDR3 is 12 amino acids long. In nucleotides, the CDR3 is TGCAGCGGCGCTGCAGGGGGAGAGACCCAGTACTTC. Protein product: CSGAAGGETQYF.

The chain carries TRBV6-1 and TRBJ2-7; D perhaps matches TRBD2 (6 bases). The germline V and J ends were trimmed by 6 bases and 3 bases, with 15 bases remaining between them. The CDR3 has 14 amino acids. In germline, CDR1 is MNHNS, CDR2 SASEGT. As DNA, the CDR3 is TGTGCCAGCAGCGAGTATAGCGGACGCTACGAGCAGTACTTC. Translating gives CASSEYSGRYEQYF.

This clone was observed a handful of times. This chain links TRBV10-2 with TRBJ2-1, with 8 bases aligning to TRBD1. Germline V lookup: CDR1 WSHSY, CDR2 SAAADI. The CDR3 has 13 amino acids. J gave up 7 bases and V 5 bases, and 4 bases lay outside the gene matches. As DNA, the CDR3 is TGCGCCAGCAGTCCAAGGACAGGGAATGAGCAGTTCTTC. Protein sequence: CASSPRTGNEQFF.

The chain combines TRBV18 with TRBJ2-3; maybe TRBD1 (5 bases). The length of the CDR3 is 14 residues. CDR1 and CDR2 (germline): KGHSH, LQKENI. Between the trimmed V and J ends, which lost 4 bases and 2 bases, there was a span of 10 bases. DNA for the CDR3: TGTGCCAGCTCACTACAGGATTTCACAGATACGCAGTATTTT. Translating gives CASSLQDFTDTQYF.

This clone came up once. V gene TRBV5-1 combines with J gene TRBJ2-2; possibly TRBD1 for D (6 bases). Germline V lookup: CDR1 SGHRS, CDR2 YFSETQ. CDR3 size: 14 residues. Between the trimmed V and J ends, which lost 2 bases and 6 bases, there was a span of 11 bases. DNA of the CDR3: TGCGCCAGCAGCTTACAGGGAAGGGCCGGGGAGCTGTTTTTT. Protein: CASSLQGRAGELFF.

This chain joins TRBV27 and TRBJ1-1; TRBD1 is a possible D gene (6 bases). V gave up 6 bases and J gave up 9 bases, with 26 bases separating them. Looked up from germline, CDR1 is MNHEY and CDR2 is SMNVEV (reference sequence). The CDR3 has 16 residues. The CDR3 sequence: CASSPHGGGRRGKAFF. The CDR3, as DNA: TGTGCCAGCAGCCCACACGGGGGGGGGCGTAGAGGAAAAGCTTTCTTT.

The CDR3 region has the DNA TGTGCCAGCGGGGGGACAGGGGATGGGACCCAGTACTTC. It specifies CASGGTGDGTQYF. The chain is built from TRBV6-5 and TRBJ2-5, with 10 bases lining up with TRBD1. The CDR3 has 13 residues. With V trimmed by 8 bases and J by 7 bases, 7 bases remained unmatched. The V gene's germline CDR1 is MNHEY and CDR2 SVGAGI.

This clone was seen more than once but under ten times. The chain couples TRBV27 to TRBJ2-1, with no clear D. Germline lookup yields CDR1 MNHEY and CDR2 SMNVEV (reference sequence). The CDR3 loop spans 14 amino acids. V shed 2 bases and J shed 6 bases, with 11 bases lying between them. In DNA form, the CDR3 reads TGTGCCAGCAGTTTAGTCGGCCGGAGCAATGAGCAGTTCTTC. Amino acids: CASSLVGRSNEQFF.

The DNA for the CDR3 is TGTGCCAGCAGTTCTACGAACACCGGGGAGCTGTTTTTT. It is translated as CASSSTNTGELFF. The V and J genes are TRBV11-2 and TRBJ2-2; D unclear. Germline V gene lookup returns CDR1 SGHAT and CDR2 FQNNGV. The CDR3 is 13 amino acids. V dropped 6 bases and J dropped 0 bases, with 5 bases sitting between them.

The rearrangement joins TRBV6-5 to TRBJ1-1; D remains unclear. Trimming took off 5 bases at V and 0 bases at J, with 10 bases between the two ends. This CDR3 comprises 14 residues. The germline gives CDR1 MNHEY, CDR2 SVGAGI. This CDR3 is CASSERGLNTEAFF. The CDR3 DNA reads as TGTGCCAGCAGTGAAAGAGGACTGAACACTGAAGCTTTCTTT.

This clone has more than one count but fewer than ten. The chain is built from TRBV6-6 and TRBJ1-2; the D is unclear. This CDR3 has 11 residues. The ends were cut back, 6 bases at V and 5 bases at J, with 7 bases in the middle. Germline-derived CDR1 and CDR2 are MNHNY and SVGAGI (reference sequence). The CDR3 nucleotides read TGTGCCAGCAGAGCCTTATATGGCTACACCTTC. Protein product: CASRALYGYTF.

This chain links TRBV2 with TRBJ1-1, with D perhaps matching TRBD1 (6 bases). This CDR3 has 15 amino acids. V dropped 6 bases and J dropped 0 bases, with 14 bases sitting between them. CDR1 is SNHLY and CDR2 is FYNNEI in the germline V gene. The CDR3 DNA reads TGTGCCAGCAGATCCAGGGGTCCCATGAACACTGAAGCTTTCTTT. Translating gives CASRSRGPMNTEAFF.

This clone has only one observation. Written as DNA, the CDR3 is TGTGCCAGCAGTTTCCGGGGACTAGCGGTAGGTGAGCAGTTCTTC. Translating gives CASSFRGLAVGEQFF. This chain connects TRBV27 to TRBJ2-1; the match to TRBD2 covers 11 bases. CDR1 and CDR2 from the germline V gene are MNHEY and SMNVEV (reference sequence). V lost 3 bases, J lost 9 bases, and 7 bases stayed unmatched. The CDR3 sequence is 15 residues long.

The rearrangement joins TRBV29-1 to TRBJ1-1, with D hard to call. The germline V and J ends were trimmed by 5 bases and 2 bases, with 15 bases remaining between them. The germline gives CDR1 SQVTM, CDR2 ANQGSEA. The CDR3 contains 14 residues. The CDR3 DNA reads as TGCAGCGTTCTCTCTTTGTCGAGAAACACTGAAGCTTTCTTT. It yields the protein CSVLSLSRNTEAFF. Together with reference TRBV29-1 and TRBJ1-1, the CDR3 gives the full variable domain: SAVISQKPSRDICQRGTSLTIQCQVDSQVTMMFWYRQQPGQSLTLIATANQGSEATYESGFVIDKFPISRPNLTFSTLTVSNMSPEDSSIYLCSVLSLSRNTEAFFGQGTRLTVV.

This clone was picked up a small number of times. The J gene is TRBJ2-7, the V gene TRBV28; D is perhaps TRBD2 (6 bases). This CDR3 spans 11 amino acids. V lost 11 bases and J lost 0, with 8 bases in between. The germline V gene encodes CDR1 MDHEN and CDR2 SYDVKM. CDR3 protein: CAGGDSYEQYF. CDR3 coding DNA: TGTGCCGGAGGGGACTCCTACGAGCAGTACTTC.

The V call is TRBV16, the J call TRBJ2-7, with 7 bases matching TRBD2. V trimming: 1 base; J trimming: 0 bases; junction bases outside the gene matches: 6. The CDR3 loop spans 16 amino acids. In germline, CDR1 is KGHSY, CDR2 FQNENV. The CDR3 coding sequence is TGTGCCAGCAGCCAATTACCTAGCGGAAGCTCCTACGAGCAGTACTTC. This encodes CASSQLPSGSSYEQYF.

The chain has TRBV6-1 and TRBJ1-4; TRBD1 aligns across 8 bases. CDR3 length equals 14 residues. CDR1 is MNHNS, CDR2 SASEGT, per germline. The V gene end was trimmed by 2 bases and the J gene end by 12 bases; junction bases not matched to a gene: 8. The CDR3 region has the DNA TGTGCCAGCAGTGAACACCCAGGGGGCGGGGAACTGTTTTTT. The encoded protein is CASSEHPGGGELFF.

This clone turned up a few times. The chain recombines TRBV2 with TRBJ2-7, with 8 nucleotides matching TRBD2. J was trimmed by 0 bases and V by 3 bases; bases with no gene match: 4. CDR3 size: 15 residues. The germline gives CDR1 SNHLY, CDR2 FYNNEI. The CDR3 DNA sequence: TGTGCCAGCAGTGATGCGGGGGGCTTCTCCTACGAGCAGTACTTC. It encodes CASSDAGGFSYEQYF.

This clone turned up a few times. The chain has TRBV18 and TRBJ1-5; no firm D call. V was shortened by 5 bases and J by 0 bases, with 8 bases between the two germline ends. The germline CDR1 and CDR2 sequences are KGHSH and LQKENI. This CDR3 is 14 amino acids long. The CDR3 region is CASSDRDSNQPQHF. The CDR3 DNA reads TGTGCCAGCTCAGATCGGGATAGCAATCAGCCCCAGCATTTT.

The chain has TRBV5-1 and TRBJ2-7; 7 bases are shared with TRBD2. Germline loops: CDR1 SGHRS, CDR2 YFSETQ. This CDR3 contains 15 residues. With 7 bases clipped from V and 7 bases from J, the junction kept 17 bases outside the gene matches. CDR3 sequence: CASSGGTPAVGEQYF. The CDR3 region has the DNA TGCGCCAGCTCCGGGGGGACCCCGGCGGTCGGGGAGCAGTACTTC.

The V call is TRBV5-1, the J call TRBJ2-1; TRBD1 might be the D (5 bases). Trimming cost V 4 bases and J 4 bases, with 15 bases left between them. There are 15 residues in the CDR3. CDR1 SGHRS and CDR2 YFSETQ come from the germline V gene. The CDR3 DNA reads as TGCGCCAGCAGCCCTCCAACGGCAGGGTACAATGAGCAGTTCTTC. The encoded protein is CASSPPTAGYNEQFF.

The V and J genes are TRBV7-2 and TRBJ1-5; 9 bases are a match to TRBD1. Trimming took 5 bases from V and 4 from J; bases not matched to a gene: 6. Germline V gene sequence: CDR1 SGHTA, CDR2 FQGNSA. The CDR3 runs 15 residues. DNA of the CDR3: TGTGCCAGCAGCACGGGACAGGGTTTTAATCAGCCCCAGCATTTT. It encodes CASSTGQGFNQPQHF.

The CDR3 here is CASSFLTGSSKKLFF. The CDR3 coding sequence is TGTGCCAGCAGCTTCCTGACAGGGTCTTCGAAAAAACTGTTTTTT. This chain connects TRBV7-9 to TRBJ1-4; 7 bases line up with TRBD1. Germline CDR1 reads SEHNR; CDR2 reads FQNEAQ (reference sequence). The V and J ends lost 3 bases and 9 bases, in that order; junction bases with no gene match: 10. The CDR3 totals 15 residues.

The CDR3 sequence: CASSPRLAGIYEQYF. In DNA, the CDR3 is TGTGCCAGCAGCCCAAGACTAGCGGGGATCTACGAGCAGTACTTC. The V gene is TRBV28, the J gene TRBJ2-7; TRBD2 aligns across 11 bases. The CDR3 is 15 residues long. Germline values: CDR1 MDHEN, CDR2 SYDVKM. The V segment lost 6 bases and the J segment 3 bases; nucleotides outside the gene matches: 7.

This clone was seen a handful of times. CDR3 in DNA: TGTGCCAGCAGTGAAATGTGGCAGGCGGTAGAGGCTTTCTTT. Protein: CASSEMWQAVEAFF. V and J are TRBV6-1 and TRBJ1-1; D unclear. V lost 2 bases to trimming and J lost 11 bases, with 18 bases between them. The CDR3 sequence is 14 residues long. Germline CDR1 reads MNHNS; CDR2 reads SASEGT.

The V gene is TRBV28, the J gene TRBJ1-2; a weak D match, TRBD1 (5 bases). There are 17 residues in the CDR3. V lost 5 bases and J lost 5, with 24 bases in between. CDR1 MDHEN and CDR2 SYDVKM come from the germline V gene. CDR3 sequence: CASSRLSTSGTDYGYTF. The CDR3, as DNA: TGTGCCAGCAGTCGCCTGTCCACCTCCGGGACGGATTATGGCTACACCTTC.

This clone has only one observation. V is TRBV5-1 and J is TRBJ2-5; tentative D call: TRBD1 (6 bases). V lost 4 bases, J lost 0 bases, and 10 bases lay in between. The germline gives CDR1 SGHRS, CDR2 YFSETQ. The CDR3 is 14 residues long. The CDR3 region has the DNA TGCGCCAGCAGCGGGGCAGGGGACCAAGAGACCCAGTACTTC. Its protein product is CASSGAGDQETQYF.